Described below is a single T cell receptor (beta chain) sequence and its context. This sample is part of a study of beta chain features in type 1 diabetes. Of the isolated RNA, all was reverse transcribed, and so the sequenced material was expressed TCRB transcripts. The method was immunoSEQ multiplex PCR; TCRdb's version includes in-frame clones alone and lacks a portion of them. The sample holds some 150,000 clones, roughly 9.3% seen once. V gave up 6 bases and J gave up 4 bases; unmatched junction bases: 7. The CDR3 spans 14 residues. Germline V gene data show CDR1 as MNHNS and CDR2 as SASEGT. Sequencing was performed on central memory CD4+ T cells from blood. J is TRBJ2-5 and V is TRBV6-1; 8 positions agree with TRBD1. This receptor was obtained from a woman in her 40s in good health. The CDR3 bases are TGTGCCAGCAGCCCTGGACAGGGAGGAGAGACCCAGTACTTC. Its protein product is CASSPGQGGETQYF.